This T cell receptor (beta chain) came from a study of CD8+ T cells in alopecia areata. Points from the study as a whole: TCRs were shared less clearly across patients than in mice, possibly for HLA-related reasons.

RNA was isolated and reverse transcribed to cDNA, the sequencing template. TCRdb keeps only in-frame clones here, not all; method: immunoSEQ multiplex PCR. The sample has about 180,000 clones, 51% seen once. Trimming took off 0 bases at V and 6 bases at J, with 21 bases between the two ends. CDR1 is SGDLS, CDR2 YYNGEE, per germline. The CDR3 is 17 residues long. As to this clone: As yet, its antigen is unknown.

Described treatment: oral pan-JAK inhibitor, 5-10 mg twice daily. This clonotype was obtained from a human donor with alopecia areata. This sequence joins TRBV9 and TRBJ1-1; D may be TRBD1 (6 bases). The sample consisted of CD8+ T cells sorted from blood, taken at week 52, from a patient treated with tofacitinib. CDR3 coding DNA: TGTGCCAGCAGCGTAGGAGTGGGGGACACCCACGACGCTGAAGCTTTCTTT. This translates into CASSVGVGDTHDAEAFF.